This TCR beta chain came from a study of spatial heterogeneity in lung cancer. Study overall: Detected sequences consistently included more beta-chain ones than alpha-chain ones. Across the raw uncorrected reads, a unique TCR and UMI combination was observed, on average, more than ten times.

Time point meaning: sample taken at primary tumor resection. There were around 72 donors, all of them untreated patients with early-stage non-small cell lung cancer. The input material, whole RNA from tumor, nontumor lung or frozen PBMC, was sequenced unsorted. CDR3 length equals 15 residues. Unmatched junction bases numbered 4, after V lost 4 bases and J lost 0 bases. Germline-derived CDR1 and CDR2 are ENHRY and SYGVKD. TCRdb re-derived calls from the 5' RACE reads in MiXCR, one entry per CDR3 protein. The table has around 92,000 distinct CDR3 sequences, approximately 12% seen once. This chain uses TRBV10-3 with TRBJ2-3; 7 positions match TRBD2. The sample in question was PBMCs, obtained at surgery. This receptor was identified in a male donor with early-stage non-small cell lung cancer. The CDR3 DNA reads TGTGCCATCAGTGGGGGGAGGGACAGCACAGATACGCAGTATTTT. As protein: CAISGGRDSTDTQYF.